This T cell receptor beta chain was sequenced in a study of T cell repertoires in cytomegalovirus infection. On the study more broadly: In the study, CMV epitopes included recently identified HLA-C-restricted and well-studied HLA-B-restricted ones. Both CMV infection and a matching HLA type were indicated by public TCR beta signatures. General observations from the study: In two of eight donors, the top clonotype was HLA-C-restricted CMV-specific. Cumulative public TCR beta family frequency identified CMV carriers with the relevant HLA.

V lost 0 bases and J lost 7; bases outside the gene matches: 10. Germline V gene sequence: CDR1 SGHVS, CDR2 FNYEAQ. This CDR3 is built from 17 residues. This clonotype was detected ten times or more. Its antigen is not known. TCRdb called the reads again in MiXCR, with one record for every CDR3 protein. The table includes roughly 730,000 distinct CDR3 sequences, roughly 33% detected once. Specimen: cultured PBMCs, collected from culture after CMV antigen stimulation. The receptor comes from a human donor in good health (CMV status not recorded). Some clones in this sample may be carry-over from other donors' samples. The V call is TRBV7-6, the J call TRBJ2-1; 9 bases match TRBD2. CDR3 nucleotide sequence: TGTGCCAGCAGCTTAGCGCAGGCGGGAGGGCCAGGGAATGAGCAGTTCTTC. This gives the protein CASSLAQAGGPGNEQFF.